The 7 T cell receptor beta chains below all came from one sample that was sequenced in a study of T cell responses to AZD1222 COVID-19 vaccine. Only in-frame clones appear in the TCRdb table, and some are missing; sequencing was by immunoSEQ multiplex PCR. The table has 150,000 to 180,000 clones, roughly 90% seen once. Sample: peripheral blood, taken on day 0 of AZD1222 vaccination. These receptors originate from an adult in good health.

The rearrangement links TRBV6-4 to TRBJ1-5; D uncertain. The CDR3 is 15 residues long. V lost 5 bases to trimming and J lost 5 bases, with 16 bases between them. Looked up from germline, CDR1 is MRHNA and CDR2 is SNTAGT. This chain's CDR3 is CASSSRAPEDQPQHF. The DNA for the CDR3 is TGTGCCAGCAGTTCCCGGGCGCCAGAAGATCAGCCCCAGCATTTT.

V usage is TRBV2 and J usage is TRBJ1-1; D is undetermined. CDR1 is SNHLY, CDR2 FYNNEI, per germline. V dropped 1 base and J dropped 2 bases, with 11 bases sitting between them. CDR3 length: 15 amino acids. Here the CDR3 DNA reads TGTGCCAGCAGTGAAGATGTTGGCGGCAACACTGAAGCTTTCTTT. Residues: CASSEDVGGNTEAFF.

The V gene is TRBV11-2, the J gene TRBJ2-4; TRBD2 matches at 13 bases. Germline values: CDR1 SGHAT, CDR2 FQNNGV. V shed 1 base and J 0 bases; nucleotides not matched to a gene: 6. There are 19 residues in the CDR3. CDR3 coding DNA: TGTGCCAGCAGCTTAGGGGGACTAGCGGGGAGACTAGCCAAAAACATTCAGTACTTC. Translating gives CASSLGGLAGRLAKNIQYF.

V gene TRBV7-9 combines with J gene TRBJ2-2; D is unresolved. This CDR3 is built from 15 residues. Trimming shortened V by 6 bases and J by 7 bases, and 18 bases separated the two germline ends. The germline gives CDR1 SEHNR, CDR2 FQNEAQ (reference sequence). The CDR3 sequence: CASRPQWPTNGELFF. CDR3 coding DNA: TGTGCCAGCAGGCCCCAGTGGCCCACTAACGGGGAGCTGTTTTTT.

V gene TRBV5-1 combines with J gene TRBJ2-3; D is tentatively TRBD1 or TRBD2 (5 bases each). Germline CDR1 SGHRS, CDR2 YFSETQ. Trimming cost V 1 base and J 4 bases, with 16 bases left between them. The CDR3 is made up of 16 amino acids. The CDR3 coding sequence is TGCGCCAGCAGCTTGTTCAGCCAGGGAGTAGCAGATACGCAGTATTTT. This encodes CASSLFSQGVADTQYF.

This clone has only one observation. The J gene is TRBJ1-1, the V gene TRBV3-1 (or the pseudogene TRBV3-2), with 7 bases aligning to TRBD1. Germline V gene lookup returns CDR1 LGHDT and CDR2 YNNKEL (reference sequence). Unmatched junction bases numbered 6, after V lost 4 bases and J lost 4 bases. The CDR3 is 14 amino acids. CDR3 nucleotides: TGTGCCAGCAGCCCCGCATGGACAGGCACTGAAGCTTTCTTT. Translating gives CASSPAWTGTEAFF.

The V gene is TRBV5-1, the J gene TRBJ2-2; D is ambiguous. Germline V gene sequence: CDR1 SGHRS, CDR2 YFSETQ. V was trimmed by 7 bases and J by 7 bases, leaving 20 bases between them. The CDR3 runs 15 residues. CDR3 sequence: CASSSTGVSGGELFF. Here the CDR3 DNA reads TGCGCCAGCTCCTCTACGGGCGTTAGTGGCGGGGAGCTGTTTTTT.